The present T cell receptor beta chain was sequenced within a study of blood T cell repertoires in COVID-19. Trimming pared 0 bases from V and 8 bases from J, leaving 14 bases between. This CDR3 is built from 15 residues. Germline CDR1 and CDR2: MNHEY and SMNVEV (reference sequence). Here immunoSEQ multiplex PCR was the method, and the copy in TCRdb shows in-frame clones only, minus some. Among hundreds of thousands of clones listed, 70% to 90% were seen once. This sequence joins TRBV27 and TRBJ2-1; D is perhaps TRBD1 (5 bases). The sample taken for sequencing was peripheral blood. This TCR derives from a woman aged 18-35 years who had recovered from COVID-19. As DNA, the CDR3 is TGTGCCAGCAGTTTATCTGTCGCAGGGTTGTATGAGCAGTTCTTC. It encodes CASSLSVAGLYEQFF.